The 20 T cell receptor beta chains below all came from one sample that was sequenced in a study of OX40 agonist ivuxolimab in advanced cancers. TCRdb's copy holds only in-frame clones and misses some; the assay was immunoSEQ multiplex PCR. The sample lists 40,000 to 50,000 clones; about 91% were seen once. The sample here was CD4+ or CD8+ T cells sorted from blood, taken in a trial of the OX40 agonist ivuxolimab. Source of these receptors: an adult with an advanced solid tumor such as melanoma, head and neck, liver or kidney cancer.

V usage is TRBV27 and J usage is TRBJ2-1; D is unresolved. This CDR3 comprises 12 residues. V gave up 3 bases and J gave up 5 bases, with 5 bases separating them. Germline V gene sequence: CDR1 MNHEY, CDR2 SMNVEV (reference sequence). The CDR3 bases are TGTGCCAGCAGTTTGTTGGACAATGAGCAGTTCTTC. It is translated as CASSLLDNEQFF.

This clone was seen just once. The genes are TRBV2 and TRBJ2-7; 10 nucleotides match TRBD1. The CDR3 runs 15 residues. The J segment lost 4 bases and the V segment lost 3 bases, leaving 6 bases of the junction unmatched. The V gene's germline CDR1 is SNHLY and CDR2 FYNNEI. CDR3 sequence: CASSDRTGGVYEQYF. CDR3 nucleotide sequence: TGTGCCAGCAGTGACCGGACAGGGGGAGTGTACGAGCAGTACTTC.

This chain joins TRBV27 and TRBJ1-6; D not certain. The germline V and J ends were trimmed by 4 bases and 2 bases, with 0 bases remaining between them. The germline CDR1 and CDR2 sequences are MNHEY and SMNVEV (reference sequence). The CDR3 runs 12 residues. CDR3 sequence: CASSSYNSPLHF. The CDR3 coding sequence is TGTGCCAGCAGTTCCTATAATTCACCCCTCCACTTT.

This clone occurred once. This sequence joins TRBV29-1 and TRBJ2-7, with D perhaps TRBD1 or TRBD2 (6 bases each). The ends were cut back, 6 bases at V and 2 bases at J, with 14 bases in the middle. The CDR3 is 13 residues long. Germline loops: CDR1 SQVTM, CDR2 ANQGSEA. The CDR3 reads CSVIGGGTYEQYF. The DNA of the CDR3 is TGCAGCGTCATCGGAGGGGGGACCTACGAGCAGTACTTC.

The V and J genes are TRBV2 and TRBJ2-7; D possibly corresponds to TRBD1 (6 bases). This CDR3 is built from 16 residues. CDR1 and CDR2 from the germline V gene are SNHLY and FYNNEI. V was pared by 5 bases and J by 5 bases, with 22 bases between. CDR3 sequence: CASSRPGRGRADEQYF. The CDR3 DNA is TGTGCCAGCAGTCGCCCGGGCAGGGGAAGGGCCGACGAGCAGTACTTC.

This rearrangement joins TRBV18 to TRBJ2-3; D is ambiguous. Deletions cut 1 base from V and 5 bases from J, with 10 bases between. This CDR3 comprises 14 residues. Germline loops: CDR1 KGHSH, CDR2 LQKENI. This CDR3 reads CASSPLSSVDTQYF. The CDR3 bases are TGTGCCAGCTCACCACTCTCGTCTGTAGATACGCAGTATTTT.

CDR3 nucleotide sequence: TGTGCCAGCAGTTTAAGTCCTTGGAGCTCCTACAATGAGCAGTTCTTC. This encodes CASSLSPWSSYNEQFF. This chain connects TRBV27 to TRBJ2-1; no reliable D call. Between the trimmed V and J ends, which lost 2 bases and 0 bases, there was a span of 11 bases. Germline CDR1 and CDR2: MNHEY and SMNVEV (reference sequence). The CDR3 has 16 residues.

V and J are TRBV7-9 and TRBJ1-1, with D possibly being TRBD1 (5 bases). Germline V gene data show CDR1 as SEHNR and CDR2 as FQNEAQ (reference sequence). The CDR3 runs 14 residues. V was trimmed by 5 bases and J by 1 base, leaving 11 bases between them. Here the CDR3 DNA reads TGTGCCAGCAGCCGGGGGGTGGGGAACACTGAAGCTTTCTTT. This sequence encodes CASSRGVGNTEAFF.

The gene calls are TRBV30 and TRBJ2-7; D unresolved. Trimming cost V 0 bases and J 7 bases, with 13 bases left between them. This CDR3 is 13 amino acids long. Germline V gene sequence: CDR1 GTSNPN, CDR2 SVGIG (reference sequence). CDR3 loop: CAWSVDSLGEQYF. The CDR3, as DNA: TGTGCCTGGAGTGTTGACTCCCTCGGGGAGCAGTACTTC.

The V and J genes are TRBV5-8 and TRBJ1-5, with 7 bases lining up with TRBD1. The CDR3 spans 14 residues. The V segment lost 4 bases and the J segment 5 bases; nucleotides outside the gene matches: 6. Looked up from germline, CDR1 is SGHTS and CDR2 is YDEGEE. The CDR3 bases are TGTGCCAGCAGCAGACGACAGGGCGATCAGCCCCAGCATTTT. Translating it yields CASSRRQGDQPQHF.

The genes are TRBV2 and TRBJ2-1, with 7 bases fitting TRBD2. This CDR3 has 16 amino acids. V lost 8 bases, J lost 0 bases, and 10 bases stayed unmatched. Germline assignment: CDR1 SNHLY and CDR2 FYNNEI. CDR3 in amino acids: CASLGGEGSSYNEQFF. The CDR3 DNA reads as TGTGCCAGCCTCGGAGGGGAGGGGAGCTCCTACAATGAGCAGTTCTTC.

CDR3 in amino acids: CASSLAPASGYNEQFF. In DNA form, the CDR3 reads TGTGCCAGCAGCTTAGCTCCGGCTAGCGGGTACAATGAGCAGTTCTTC. V and J are TRBV7-2 and TRBJ2-1; 8 nucleotides match TRBD2. The CDR3 is made up of 16 amino acids. CDR1 is SGHTA and CDR2 is FQGNSA in the germline V gene. J gave up 4 bases and V 0 bases, and 5 bases lay outside the gene matches.

The gene calls are TRBV7-3 and TRBJ2-7, with a tentative D call TRBD1 (5 bases). Trimming took off 5 bases at V and 3 bases at J, with 20 bases between the two ends. The CDR3 length is 16 residues. Germline V gives CDR1 SGHTA, CDR2 FQGTGA. The DNA for the CDR3 is TGTGCCAGCAGCCCCGGCCCCCTTGGCCAGGGCTACGAGCAGTACTTC. Encoded protein: CASSPGPLGQGYEQYF. Combining the CDR3 with reference TRBV7-3 and TRBJ2-7 gives the whole variable domain GAGVSQTPSNKVTEKGKYVELRCDPISGHTALYWYRQSLGQGPEFLIYFQGTGAADDSGLPNDRFFAVRPEGSVSTLKIQRTERGDSAVYLCASSPGPLGQGYEQYFGPGTRLTVT.

The gene calls are TRBV6-1 and TRBJ1-1; 7 nucleotides match TRBD1. CDR1 is MNHNS, CDR2 SASEGT, per germline. With 6 bases clipped from V and 8 bases from J, the junction kept 12 bases outside the gene matches. The CDR3 length is 14 residues. CDR3 in DNA: TGTGCCAGCAGGGATAGGGGGCTCCGTCTGGAAGCTTTCTTT. This codes for CASRDRGLRLEAFF.

This chain links TRBV4-3 with TRBJ2-7; D tentatively reads TRBD1 or TRBD2 (5 bases each). The germline V gene encodes CDR1 LGHNA and CDR2 YSLEER. This CDR3 has 17 residues. Trimming pared 1 base from V and 2 bases from J, leaving 18 bases between. The CDR3 sequence: CASSQGVGTSLAYEQYF. The CDR3 DNA reads TGCGCCAGCAGCCAAGGCGTTGGGACCTCATTGGCCTACGAGCAGTACTTC.

The rearrangement uses TRBV11-2 and TRBJ2-7, with a weak D call TRBD1 (5 bases). Trimming took 1 base from V and 3 from J, leaving 10 bases between them. The CDR3 is 14 amino acids. From germline, CDR1 is SGHAT and CDR2 FQNNGV. CDR3 coding DNA: TGTGCCAGCAGCTTAGGCAGGGCTATCTACGAGCAGTACTTC. Amino acids: CASSLGRAIYEQYF.

The chain employs TRBV4-2 and TRBJ1-1; perhaps TRBD1 as D (5 bases). The CDR3 sequence is 14 residues long. Trimming took off 0 bases at V and 6 bases at J, with 11 bases between the two ends. From germline, CDR1 is LGHNA and CDR2 YNFKEQ. CDR3 loop: CASSQEEGFAEAFF. The CDR3 DNA is TGTGCCAGCAGCCAAGAAGAGGGGTTCGCTGAAGCTTTCTTT.

This clone has just one count. V usage is TRBV11-3 and J usage is TRBJ2-1; a possible D gene is TRBD2 (6 bases). Germline CDR1 is SGHNT and CDR2 is YENEEA. Trimming removed 1 base at V and 4 bases at J, with 14 bases between. The CDR3 consists of 16 residues. The CDR3 bases are TGTGCCAGCAGCTTAGGTGGGGGGACGGGTTACAATGAGCAGTTCTTC. Protein sequence: CASSLGGGTGYNEQFF.

V is TRBV6-6 and J is TRBJ2-7, with D unresolved. CDR3 length equals 12 residues. V lost 6 bases, J lost 2 bases, and 8 bases lay in between. The V gene's germline CDR1 is MNHNY and CDR2 SVGAGI (reference sequence). CDR3: CASSSLTYEQYF. The DNA of the CDR3 is TGTGCCAGCAGCTCCCTGACCTACGAGCAGTACTTC.

This chain connects TRBV18 to TRBJ2-1; a possible D gene is TRBD2 (7 bases). CDR3 size: 14 residues. The germline CDR1 and CDR2 sequences are KGHSH and LQKENI. Trimming took off 4 bases at V and 7 bases at J, with 14 bases between the two ends. The CDR3 coding sequence is TGTGCCAGCTCACTAGTGGAGGGGGGGAATGAGCAGTTCTTC. Protein: CASSLVEGGNEQFF. The full variable domain, completed using reference TRBV18 and TRBJ2-1, is NAGVMQNPRHLVRRRGQEARLRCSPMKGHSHVYWYRQLPEEGLKFMVYLQKENIIDESGMPKERFSAEFPKEGPSILRIQQVVRGDSAAYFCASSLVEGGNEQFFGPGTRLTVL.